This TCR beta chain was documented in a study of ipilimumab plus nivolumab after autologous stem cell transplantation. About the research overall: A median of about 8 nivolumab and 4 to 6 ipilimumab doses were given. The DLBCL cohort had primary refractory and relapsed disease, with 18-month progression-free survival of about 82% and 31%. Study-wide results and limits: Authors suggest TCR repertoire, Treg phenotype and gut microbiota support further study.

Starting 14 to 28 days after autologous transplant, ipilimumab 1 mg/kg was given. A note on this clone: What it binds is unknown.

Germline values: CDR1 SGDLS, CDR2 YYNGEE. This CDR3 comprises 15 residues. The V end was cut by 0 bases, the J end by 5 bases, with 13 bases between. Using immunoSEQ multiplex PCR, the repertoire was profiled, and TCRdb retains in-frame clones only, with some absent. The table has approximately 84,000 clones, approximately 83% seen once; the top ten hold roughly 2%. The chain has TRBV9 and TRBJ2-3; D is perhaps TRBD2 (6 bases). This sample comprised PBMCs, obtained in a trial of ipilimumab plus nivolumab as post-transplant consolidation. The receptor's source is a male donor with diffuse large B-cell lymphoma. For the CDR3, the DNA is TGTGCCAGCAGCGTAGGTCCTAGCGTCAGAGATACGCAGTATTTT. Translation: CASSVGPSVRDTQYF.